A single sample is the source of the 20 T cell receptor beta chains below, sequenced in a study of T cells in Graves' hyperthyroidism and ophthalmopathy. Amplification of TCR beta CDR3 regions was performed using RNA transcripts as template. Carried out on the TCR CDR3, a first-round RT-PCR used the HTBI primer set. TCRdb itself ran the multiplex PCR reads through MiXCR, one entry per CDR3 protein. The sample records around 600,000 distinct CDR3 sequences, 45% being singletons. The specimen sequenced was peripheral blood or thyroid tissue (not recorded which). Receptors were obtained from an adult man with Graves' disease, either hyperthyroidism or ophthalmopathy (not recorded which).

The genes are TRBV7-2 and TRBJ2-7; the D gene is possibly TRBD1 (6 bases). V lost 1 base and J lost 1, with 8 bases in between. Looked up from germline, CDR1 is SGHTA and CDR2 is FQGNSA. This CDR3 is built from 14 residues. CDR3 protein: CASSLGDNSYEQYF. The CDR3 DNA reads TGTGCCAGCAGCTTAGGGGACAATTCCTACGAGCAGTACTTC. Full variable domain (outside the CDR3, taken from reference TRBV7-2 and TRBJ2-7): GAGVSQSPSNKVTEKGKDVELRCDPISGHTALYWYRQSLGQGLEFLIYFQGNSAPDKSGLPSDRFSAERTGGSVSTLTIQRTQQEDSAVYLCASSLGDNSYEQYFGPGTRLTVT.

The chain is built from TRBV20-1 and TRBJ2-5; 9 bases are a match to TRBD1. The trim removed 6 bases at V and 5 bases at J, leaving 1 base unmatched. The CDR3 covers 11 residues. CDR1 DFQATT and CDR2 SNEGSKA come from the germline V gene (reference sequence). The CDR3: CSATGGETQYF. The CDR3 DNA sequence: TGCAGTGCCACAGGGGGCGAGACCCAGTACTTC.

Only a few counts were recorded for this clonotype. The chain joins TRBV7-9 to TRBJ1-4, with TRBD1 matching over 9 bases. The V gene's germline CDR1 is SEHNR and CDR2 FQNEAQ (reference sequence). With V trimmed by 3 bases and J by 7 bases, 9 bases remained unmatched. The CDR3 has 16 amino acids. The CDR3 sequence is CASSLTTGTGLEKLFF. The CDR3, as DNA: TGTGCCAGCAGCTTGACTACCGGGACAGGGCTTGAAAAACTGTTTTTT.

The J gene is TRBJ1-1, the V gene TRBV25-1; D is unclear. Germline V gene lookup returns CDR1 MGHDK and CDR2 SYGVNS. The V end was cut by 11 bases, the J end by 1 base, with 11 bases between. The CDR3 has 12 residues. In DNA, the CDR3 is TGTGCCGACTCGACTACGAACACTGAAGCTTTCTTT. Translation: CADSTTNTEAFF.

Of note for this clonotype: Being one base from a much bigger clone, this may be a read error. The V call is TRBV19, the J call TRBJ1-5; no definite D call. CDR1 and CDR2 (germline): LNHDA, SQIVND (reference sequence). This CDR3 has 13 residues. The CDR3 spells CASRPMSNQTQHF. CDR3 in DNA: TGTGCCAGTAGACCAATGAGCAATCAGACCCAGCATTTT.

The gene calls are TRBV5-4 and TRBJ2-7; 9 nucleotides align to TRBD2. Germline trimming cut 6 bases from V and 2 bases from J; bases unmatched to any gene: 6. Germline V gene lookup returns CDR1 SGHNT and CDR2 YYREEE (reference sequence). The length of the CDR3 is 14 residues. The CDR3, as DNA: TGTGCCAGCACCCTGACTAGCGGTACCTACGAGCAGTACTTC. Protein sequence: CASTLTSGTYEQYF.

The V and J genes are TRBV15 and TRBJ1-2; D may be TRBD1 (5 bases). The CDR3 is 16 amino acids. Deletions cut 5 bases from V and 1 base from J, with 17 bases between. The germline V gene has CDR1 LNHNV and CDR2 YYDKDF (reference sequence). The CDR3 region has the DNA TGTGCCACCAGCGAACACAGCACAGGCAATAACTATGGCTACACCTTC. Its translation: CATSEHSTGNNYGYTF. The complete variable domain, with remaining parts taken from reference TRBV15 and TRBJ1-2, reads DAMVIQNPRYQVTQFGKPVTLSCSQTLNHNVMYWYQQKSSQAPKLLFHYYDKDFNNEADTPDNFQSRRPNTSFCFLDIRSPGLGDTAMYLCATSEHSTGNNYGYTFGSGTRLTVV.

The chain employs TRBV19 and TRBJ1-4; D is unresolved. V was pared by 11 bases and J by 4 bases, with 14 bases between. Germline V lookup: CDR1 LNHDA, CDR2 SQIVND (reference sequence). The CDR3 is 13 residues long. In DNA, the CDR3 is TGTGCCTGGAGCGTCTTACTTAATGAAAAACTGTTTTTT. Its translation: CAWSVLLNEKLFF.

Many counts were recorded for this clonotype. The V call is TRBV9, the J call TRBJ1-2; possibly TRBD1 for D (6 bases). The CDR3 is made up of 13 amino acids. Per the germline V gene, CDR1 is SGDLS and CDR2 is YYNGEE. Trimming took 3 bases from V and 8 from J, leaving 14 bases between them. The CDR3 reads CASSGNTGMGYTF. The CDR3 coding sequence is TGTGCCAGCAGCGGAAACACAGGGATGGGCTACACCTTC.

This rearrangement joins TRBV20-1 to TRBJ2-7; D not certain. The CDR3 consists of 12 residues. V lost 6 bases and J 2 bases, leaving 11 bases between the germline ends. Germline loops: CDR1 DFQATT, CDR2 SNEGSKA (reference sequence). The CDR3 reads CSASTRTYEQYF. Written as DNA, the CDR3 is TGCAGTGCATCGACTCGAACCTACGAGCAGTACTTC.

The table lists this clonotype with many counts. CDR3 DNA: TGTGCCACGGGGCAGCAGAGCAATCAGCCCCAGCATTTT. Its protein is CATGQQSNQPQHF. This chain joins TRBV6-1 and TRBJ1-5; possibly TRBD1 for D (5 bases). V shed 10 bases and J shed 1 base, with 11 bases lying between them. The CDR3 extends over 13 amino acids. CDR1 MNHNS and CDR2 SASEGT come from the germline V gene.

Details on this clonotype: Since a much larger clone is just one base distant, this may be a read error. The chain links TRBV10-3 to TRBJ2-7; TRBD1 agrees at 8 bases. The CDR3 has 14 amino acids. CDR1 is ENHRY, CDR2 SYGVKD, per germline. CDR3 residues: CVISEELQGDEQYF. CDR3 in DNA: TGTGTCATCAGTGAAGAACTACAGGGGGACGAGCAGTACTTC.

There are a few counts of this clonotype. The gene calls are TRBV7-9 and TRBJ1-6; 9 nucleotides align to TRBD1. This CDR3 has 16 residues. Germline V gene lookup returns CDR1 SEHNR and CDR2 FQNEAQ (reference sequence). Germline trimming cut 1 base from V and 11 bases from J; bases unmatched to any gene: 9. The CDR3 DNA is TGTGCCAGCAGCTTAGGCGGGCCGGGACAGGGAACACCCCTCCACTTT. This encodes CASSLGGPGQGTPLHF.

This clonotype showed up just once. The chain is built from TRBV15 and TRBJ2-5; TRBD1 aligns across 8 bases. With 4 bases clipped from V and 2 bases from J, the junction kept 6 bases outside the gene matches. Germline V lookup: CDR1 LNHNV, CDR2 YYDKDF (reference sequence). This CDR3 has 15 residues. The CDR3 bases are TGTGCCACCAGCATTTCGACAGGGGTGCAAGAGACCCAGTACTTC. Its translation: CATSISTGVQETQYF.

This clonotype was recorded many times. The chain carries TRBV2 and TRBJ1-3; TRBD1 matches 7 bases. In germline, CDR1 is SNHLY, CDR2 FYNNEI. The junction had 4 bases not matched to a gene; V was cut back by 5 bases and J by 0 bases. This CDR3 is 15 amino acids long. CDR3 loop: CASSSRGVSGNTIYF. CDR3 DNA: TGTGCCAGCAGTAGCAGGGGGGTCTCTGGAAACACCATATATTTT. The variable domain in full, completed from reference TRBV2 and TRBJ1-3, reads EPEVTQTPSHQVTQMGQEVILRCVPISNHLYFYWYRQILGQKVEFLVSFYNNEISEKSEIFDDQFSVERPDGSNFTLKIRSTKLEDSAMYFCASSSRGVSGNTIYFGEGSWLTVV.

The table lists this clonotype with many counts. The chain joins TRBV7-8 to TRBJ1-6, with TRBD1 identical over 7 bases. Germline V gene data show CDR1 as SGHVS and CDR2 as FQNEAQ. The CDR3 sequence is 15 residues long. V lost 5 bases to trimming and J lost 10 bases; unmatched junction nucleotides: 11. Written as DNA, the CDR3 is TGTGCCAGCAGCCCTCGACAGGGAGGGGGATCACCCCTCCACTTT. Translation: CASSPRQGGGSPLHF.

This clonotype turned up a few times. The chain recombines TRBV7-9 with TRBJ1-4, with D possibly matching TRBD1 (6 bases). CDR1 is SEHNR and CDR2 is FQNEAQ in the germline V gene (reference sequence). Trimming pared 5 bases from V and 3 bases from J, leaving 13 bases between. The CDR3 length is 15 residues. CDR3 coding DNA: TGTGCCAGCAGCATCGCAGGGGCTCCTAATGAAAAACTGTTTTTT. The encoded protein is CASSIAGAPNEKLFF.

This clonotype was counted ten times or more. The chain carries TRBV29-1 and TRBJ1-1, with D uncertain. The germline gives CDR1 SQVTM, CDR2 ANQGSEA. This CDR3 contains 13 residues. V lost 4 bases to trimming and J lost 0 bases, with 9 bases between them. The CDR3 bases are TGCAGCGTTGCACCTTTCATGAACACTGAAGCTTTCTTT. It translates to CSVAPFMNTEAFF.

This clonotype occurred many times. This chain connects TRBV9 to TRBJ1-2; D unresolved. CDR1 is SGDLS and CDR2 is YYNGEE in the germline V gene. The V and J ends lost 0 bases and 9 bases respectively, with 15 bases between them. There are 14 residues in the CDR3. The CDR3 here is CASSVDVGSTSYTF. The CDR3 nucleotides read TGTGCCAGCAGCGTAGACGTCGGATCGACAAGCTACACCTTC.

CDR3 region: CASSYPAGFPHEQYF. The CDR3 DNA sequence: TGTGCCAGCAGTTACCCAGCGGGGTTTCCGCACGAGCAGTACTTC. The rearrangement joins TRBV6-5 to TRBJ2-7; 7 bases are shared with TRBD2. V shed 2 bases and J 5 bases; nucleotides not matched to a gene: 9. CDR1 and CDR2 from the germline V gene are MNHEY and SVGAGI. The CDR3 runs to 15 residues.